Presented here are 32 T cell receptor beta chains from one specimen sequenced in a study of blood T cell repertoires in COVID-19. Data came from immunoSEQ multiplex PCR; TCRdb stores just in-frame clones and leaves some out. Among about 70,000 clones listed, over 70% were seen once. Sequencing input: peripheral blood. The receptor set was obtained from a man in his 70s who had recovered from COVID-19.

This clone was seen only a few times. V usage is TRBV11-1 and J usage is TRBJ1-1, with D possibly TRBD1 on 5 matching bases. The CDR3 is made up of 16 amino acids. The germline V gene has CDR1 SGHAT and CDR2 FQDESV (reference sequence). V lost 1 base, J lost 0 bases, and 12 bases lay in between. This CDR3 reads CASSLGAGALNTEAFF. DNA of the CDR3: TGTGCCAGCAGCTTAGGGGCTGGGGCATTGAACACTGAAGCTTTCTTT. Supplemented by reference TRBV11-1 and TRBJ1-1, the full variable domain reads EAEVAQSPRYKITEKSQAVAFWCDPISGHATLYWYRQILGQGPELLVQFQDESVVDDSQLPKDRFSAERLKGVDSTLKIQPAELGDSAMYLCASSLGAGALNTEAFFGQGTRLTVV.

This chain joins TRBV30 and TRBJ2-7, with D possibly matching TRBD1 (8 bases). Germline CDR1 reads GTSNPN; CDR2 reads SVGIG (reference sequence). V lost 6 bases and J 6 bases, leaving 21 bases between the germline ends. This CDR3 has 14 residues. CDR3 DNA sequence: TGTGCCTGCCGGGGGAGGGCAGGGGGCGTCGAGCAGTACTTC. This encodes CACRGRAGGVEQYF.

This sequence joins TRBV5-6 and TRBJ1-2; 7 nucleotides agree with TRBD1. CDR3 size: 15 residues. The germline CDR1 and CDR2 sequences are SGHDT and YYEEEE. The junction had 10 bases not matched to a gene; V was cut back by 4 bases and J by 4 bases. The CDR3 here is CASSQITGVGYGYTF. DNA for the CDR3: TGTGCCAGCAGCCAAATTACAGGGGTGGGCTATGGCTACACCTTC.

The V call is TRBV6-6, the J call TRBJ2-7, with 12 positions matching TRBD1. The length of the CDR3 is 18 residues. The germline V gene has CDR1 MNHNY and CDR2 SVGAGI (reference sequence). With V trimmed by 5 bases and J by 7 bases, 18 bases remained unmatched. The CDR3 coding sequence is TGTGCCAGCAGTCCCTCGCTCGCCGGGACAGGGGGCGCGTGGGAGCAGTACTTC. Translated, it gives CASSPSLAGTGGAWEQYF.

The chain has TRBV27 and TRBJ2-3, with D maybe TRBD1 (6 bases). Trimming left V 8 bases short and J 4 bases short, with 16 bases between. The germline V gene encodes CDR1 MNHEY and CDR2 SMNVEV (reference sequence). This CDR3 spans 14 amino acids. This chain's CDR3 is CASYLRPGADTQYF. The CDR3 DNA is TGTGCCAGCTACCTAAGGCCAGGGGCAGATACGCAGTATTTT.

DNA for the CDR3: TGTGCCAGCTCACCACCGGCAGGGTCGGAAGAGCAGTACTTC. This encodes CASSPPAGSEEQYF. The rearrangement uses TRBV18 and TRBJ2-7, with D perhaps TRBD1 (5 bases). The CDR3 extends over 14 amino acids. CDR1 is KGHSH, CDR2 LQKENI, per germline. The ends were cut back, 0 bases at V and 7 bases at J, with 13 bases in the middle.

J is TRBJ1-2 and V is TRBV5-1; 9 bases align to TRBD1. Per the germline V gene, CDR1 is SGHRS and CDR2 is YFSETQ. The CDR3 consists of 14 residues. V gave up 3 bases and J gave up 2 bases; unmatched junction bases: 2. CDR3 sequence: CASSYGQGNYGYTF. The CDR3 bases are TGCGCCAGCAGCTACGGACAGGGGAACTATGGCTACACCTTC.

J is TRBJ2-7 and V is TRBV5-1, with D tentatively TRBD1 (6 bases). The CDR3 runs 13 residues. Trimming stripped 4 bases from V and 3 bases from J, with 11 bases between. Germline lookup yields CDR1 SGHRS and CDR2 YFSETQ. The CDR3 is CASSTGLIYEQYF. CDR3 DNA sequence: TGCGCCAGCAGCACAGGGCTCATCTACGAGCAGTACTTC.

V usage is TRBV19 and J usage is TRBJ1-1, with a possible D match to TRBD1 (6 bases). From germline, CDR1 is LNHDA and CDR2 SQIVND (reference sequence). CDR3 length equals 15 residues. V was shortened by 6 bases and J by 4 bases, with 18 bases between the two germline ends. The CDR3 here is CASRILTGSRTEAFF. The CDR3, as DNA: TGTGCCAGTAGGATCCTAACAGGGAGTCGCACTGAAGCTTTCTTT.

The V call is TRBV6-5, the J call TRBJ2-3; tentative D call: TRBD2 (6 bases). Germline V gives CDR1 MNHEY, CDR2 SVGAGI. V lost 8 bases, J lost 1 base, and 16 bases lay in between. This CDR3 has 15 residues. Written as DNA, the CDR3 is TGTGCCAGCGCCATAGGAGGGTCAGGCACAGATACGCAGTATTTT. Its translation is CASAIGGSGTDTQYF.

The chain employs TRBV25-1 and TRBJ2-5; 11 bases agree with TRBD1. The ends lost 6 bases at V and 5 bases at J; junction bases unmatched: 11. CDR1 is MGHDK and CDR2 is SYGVNS in the germline V gene. The CDR3 is 16 residues long. This chain's CDR3 is CASRRNGQGAEETQYF. The DNA of the CDR3 is TGTGCCAGCAGGAGGAATGGACAGGGGGCCGAGGAGACCCAGTACTTC.

The genes are TRBV29-1 and TRBJ2-3, with D possibly matching TRBD1 (6 bases). Germline V CDR1 and CDR2: SQVTM, ANQGSEA. V was clipped by 1 base and J by 0 bases, with 11 bases between them. CDR3 length equals 15 residues. The CDR3 bases are TGCAGCGTTGAAGGGGGGCCCGGTAGCACAGATACGCAGTATTTT. This encodes CSVEGGPGSTDTQYF.

A remark on this clone: The junction shows a germline mismatch at one end, possibly a read error. The chain has TRBV15 and TRBJ1-2; 8 bases match TRBD1. Germline values: CDR1 LNHNV, CDR2 YYDKDF (reference sequence). This CDR3 region has 19 residues. The CDR3 sequence is CATSRDWWDRTMGGYGHTF. The CDR3 nucleotides read TGTGCCACCAGCAGAGATTGGTGGGACAGGACCATGGGGGGCTATGGCCACACCTTC.

V is TRBV6-5 and J is TRBJ2-7, with 9 bases aligning to TRBD1. There are 12 residues in the CDR3. Looked up from germline, CDR1 is MNHEY and CDR2 is SVGAGI. Germline trimming cut 8 bases from V and 5 bases from J; bases unmatched to any gene: 4. The CDR3 nucleotides read TGTGCCAGCGGGGGACAGGGCCACGAGCAGTACTTC. Amino acid sequence: CASGGQGHEQYF.

V and J are TRBV28 and TRBJ1-2; 7 nucleotides align to TRBD1. This CDR3 spans 17 amino acids. The V gene's germline CDR1 is MDHEN and CDR2 SYDVKM. Trimming took 4 bases from V and 1 from J; bases not matched to a gene: 12. CDR3 protein: CASSSTGFALGNYGYTF. The CDR3 nucleotides are TGTGCCAGCAGTTCGACAGGGTTTGCTTTGGGTAACTATGGCTACACCTTC.

The rearrangement joins TRBV6-5 to TRBJ1-2; TRBD1 aligns across 7 bases. V shed 6 bases and J 4 bases; nucleotides not matched to a gene: 5. The germline gives CDR1 MNHEY, CDR2 SVGAGI. CDR3 length: 13 residues. The chain's CDR3 is CASSATGFYGYTF. CDR3 bases: TGTGCCAGCAGCGCGACAGGGTTCTATGGCTACACCTTC.

V is TRBV4-1 and J is TRBJ2-6; 9 bases map to TRBD1. The ends lost 5 bases at V and 4 bases at J; junction bases unmatched: 12. The CDR3 runs to 18 residues. The germline V gene has CDR1 MGHRA and CDR2 YSYEKL. CDR3 sequence reads: CASSYPGQGISGANVLTF. In DNA form, the CDR3 reads TGCGCCAGCAGCTATCCGGGACAGGGTATCTCAGGGGCCAACGTCCTGACTTTC.

In nucleotides, the CDR3 is TGTGCCAGCAGCTTAATATGGAACACTGAAGCTTTCTTT. Its translation: CASSLIWNTEAFF. J is TRBJ1-1 and V is TRBV7-2, with no clear D. The germline CDR1 and CDR2 sequences are SGHTA and FQGNSA. Trimming stripped 2 bases from V and 1 base from J, with 5 bases between. This CDR3 region has 13 residues.

The rearrangement uses TRBV6-6 and TRBJ1-1, with D tentatively TRBD1 (5 bases). Germline loops: CDR1 MNHNY, CDR2 SVGAGI (reference sequence). The CDR3 covers 15 residues. V was cut by 0 bases and J by 3 bases, with 11 bases left in between. This chain's CDR3 is CASSYSGQGDTEAFF. The CDR3, as DNA: TGTGCCAGCAGTTACTCGGGTCAGGGTGACACTGAAGCTTTCTTT.

This clone rates as medium-sized. The V gene is TRBV9, the J gene TRBJ1-1, with D possibly TRBD1 on 5 matching bases. Trimming left V 0 bases short and J 5 bases short, with 11 bases between. Germline V gene sequence: CDR1 SGDLS, CDR2 YYNGEE. CDR3 length: 14 amino acids. The CDR3 bases are TGTGCCAGCAGCGTAGGGGGGGTTAGGACTGAAGCTTTCTTT. Protein sequence: CASSVGGVRTEAFF.

This clone came up a few times. The chain links TRBV5-4 to TRBJ2-5, with 8 positions matching TRBD2. This CDR3 region has 16 residues. Germline loops: CDR1 SGHNT, CDR2 YYREEE (reference sequence). After removal of 0 bases from V and 1 base from J, the junction contained 5 bases not matched to a gene. Here the CDR3 reads CASSLDSAGGQETQYF. The CDR3 region has the DNA TGTGCCAGCAGCTTGGACTCGGCGGGGGGCCAAGAGACCCAGTACTTC.

The chain links TRBV6-2 or TRBV6-3 to TRBJ2-3, with 13 bases fitting TRBD2. The V and J ends lost 6 bases and 2 bases, in that order; junction bases with no gene match: 2. The CDR3 length is 15 residues. Germline values: CDR1 MNHEY, CDR2 SVGEGT. DNA for the CDR3: TGTGCCAGCAGCGGACTAGCGGGGGCCACAGATACGCAGTATTTT. Protein sequence: CASSGLAGATDTQYF.

The chain carries TRBV10-1 and TRBJ2-6, with D perhaps matching TRBD1 (6 bases). The CDR3 totals 15 residues. V lost 6 bases to trimming and J lost 4 bases, with 13 bases between them. Germline-derived CDR1 and CDR2 are WNHNN and SYGVQD (reference sequence). CDR3 sequence: CASRGNRVGANVLTF. The CDR3 DNA sequence: TGCGCCAGCAGGGGGAACAGGGTAGGGGCCAACGTCCTGACTTTC.

This sequence joins TRBV18 and TRBJ1-5; 7 bases map to TRBD1. CDR1 is KGHSH, CDR2 LQKENI, per germline. The CDR3 contains 14 residues. V lost 5 bases and J lost 4; bases outside the gene matches: 5. The CDR3 here is CASSTRTGNQPQHF. The DNA for the CDR3 is TGTGCCAGCTCAACCAGGACAGGTAATCAGCCCCAGCATTTT.

The rearrangement uses TRBV9 and TRBJ2-3; 10 bases fit TRBD1. Per germline, CDR1 SGDLS and CDR2 YYNGEE. The CDR3 has 15 amino acids. The trim removed 1 base at V and 3 bases at J, leaving 2 bases unmatched. This CDR3 is CASSVRDRGTDTQYF. The CDR3 DNA reads TGTGCCAGCAGCGTAAGGGACAGGGGTACAGATACGCAGTATTTT.

V usage is TRBV27 and J usage is TRBJ2-5; no clear D gene. Germline V gene lookup returns CDR1 MNHEY and CDR2 SMNVEV (reference sequence). Trimming took 6 bases from V and 1 from J, leaving 12 bases between them. The CDR3 has 14 amino acids. Written as DNA, the CDR3 is TGTGCCAGCAGCACCCGTGGCACCCAAGAGACCCAGTACTTC. This sequence encodes CASSTRGTQETQYF.

The rearrangement joins TRBV5-6 to TRBJ1-1, with 10 bases that match TRBD1. In germline, CDR1 is SGHDT, CDR2 YYEEEE. There are 12 residues in the CDR3. V trimming: 3 bases; J trimming: 8 bases; junction bases outside the gene matches: 1. CDR3 sequence: CASSWGQGEAFF. The CDR3 DNA follows: TGTGCCAGCAGCTGGGGACAGGGGGAAGCTTTCTTT.

The chain couples TRBV5-1 to TRBJ1-6; maybe TRBD1 (6 bases). This CDR3 has 15 amino acids. The germline V and J ends were trimmed by 8 bases and 7 bases, with 19 bases remaining between them. Germline-derived CDR1 and CDR2 are SGHRS and YFSETQ. CDR3 sequence: CASALGSQGNSPLHF. In DNA form, the CDR3 reads TGCGCCAGTGCCTTAGGTAGTCAGGGGAATTCACCCCTCCACTTT.

This clone came up once. The chain employs TRBV29-1 and TRBJ2-3, with 8 bases that match TRBD1. The CDR3 extends over 13 amino acids. Germline V gene data show CDR1 as SQVTM and CDR2 as ANQGSEA. J gave up 4 bases and V 6 bases, and 6 bases lay outside the gene matches. CDR3 loop: CSVGATGADTQYF. DNA for the CDR3: TGCAGCGTCGGTGCGACAGGGGCAGATACGCAGTATTTT.

This chain connects TRBV6-5 to TRBJ1-2; 9 bases are a match to TRBD1. With V trimmed by 5 bases and J by 8 bases, 3 bases remained unmatched. The CDR3 sequence is 12 residues long. Per the germline V gene, CDR1 is MNHEY and CDR2 is SVGAGI. The CDR3: CASSTGGWGYTF. The CDR3, as DNA: TGTGCCAGCAGTACAGGGGGCTGGGGCTACACCTTC.

The gene calls are TRBV28 and TRBJ2-5; maybe TRBD1 (7 bases). The length of the CDR3 is 16 residues. The V end was cut by 2 bases, the J end by 4 bases, with 17 bases between. Germline V gene sequence: CDR1 MDHEN, CDR2 SYDVKM. The CDR3 reads CASSLGGGGVSETQYF. Written as DNA, the CDR3 is TGTGCCAGCAGTTTAGGAGGAGGGGGCGTATCAGAGACCCAGTACTTC.

This clone has just a few counts. The rearrangement uses TRBV7-2 and TRBJ1-5; D remains unclear. The CDR3 extends over 15 amino acids. Trimming took 1 base from V and 2 from J, leaving 9 bases between them. Per the germline V gene, CDR1 is SGHTA and CDR2 is FQGNSA. This chain's CDR3 is CASSLGAVGNQPQHF. The CDR3 DNA follows: TGTGCCAGCAGCTTAGGGGCCGTAGGCAATCAGCCCCAGCATTTT. The variable domain in full, completed from reference TRBV7-2 and TRBJ1-5, reads GAGVSQSPSNKVTEKGKDVELRCDPISGHTALYWYRQSLGQGLEFLIYFQGNSAPDKSGLPSDRFSAERTGGSVSTLTIQRTQQEDSAVYLCASSLGAVGNQPQHFGDGTRLSIL.